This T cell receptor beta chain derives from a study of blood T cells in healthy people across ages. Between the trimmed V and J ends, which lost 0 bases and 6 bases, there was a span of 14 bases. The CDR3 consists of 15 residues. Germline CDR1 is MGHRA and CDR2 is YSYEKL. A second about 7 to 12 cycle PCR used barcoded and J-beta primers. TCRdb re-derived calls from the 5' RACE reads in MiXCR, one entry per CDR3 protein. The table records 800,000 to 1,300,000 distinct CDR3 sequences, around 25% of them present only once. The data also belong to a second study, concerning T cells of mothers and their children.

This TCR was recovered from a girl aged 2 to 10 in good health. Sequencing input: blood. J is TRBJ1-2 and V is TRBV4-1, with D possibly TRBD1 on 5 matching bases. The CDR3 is CASSQESRSRDGYTF. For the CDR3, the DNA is TGCGCCAGCAGCCAAGAAAGCCGGTCCAGGGATGGCTACACCTTC.